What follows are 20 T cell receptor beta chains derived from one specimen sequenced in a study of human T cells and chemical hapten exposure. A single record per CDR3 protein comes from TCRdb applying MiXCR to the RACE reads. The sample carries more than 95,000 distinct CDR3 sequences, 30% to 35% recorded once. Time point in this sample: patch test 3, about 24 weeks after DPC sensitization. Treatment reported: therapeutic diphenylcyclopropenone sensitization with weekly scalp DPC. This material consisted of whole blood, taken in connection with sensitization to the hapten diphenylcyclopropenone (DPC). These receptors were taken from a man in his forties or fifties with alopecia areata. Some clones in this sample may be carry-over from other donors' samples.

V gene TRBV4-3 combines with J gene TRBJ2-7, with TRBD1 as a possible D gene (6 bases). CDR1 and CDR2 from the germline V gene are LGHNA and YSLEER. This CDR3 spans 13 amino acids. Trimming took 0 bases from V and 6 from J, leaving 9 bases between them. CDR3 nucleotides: TGCGCCAGCAGCCAAGAAACAGGGCGCGAGCAGTACTTC. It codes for CASSQETGREQYF.

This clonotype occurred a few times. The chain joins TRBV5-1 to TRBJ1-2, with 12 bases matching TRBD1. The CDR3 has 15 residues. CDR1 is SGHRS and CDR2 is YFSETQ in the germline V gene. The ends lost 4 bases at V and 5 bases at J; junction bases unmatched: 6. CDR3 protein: CASSPPGQGAYGYTF. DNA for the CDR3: TGCGCCAGCAGCCCCCCGGGACAGGGGGCTTATGGCTACACCTTC.

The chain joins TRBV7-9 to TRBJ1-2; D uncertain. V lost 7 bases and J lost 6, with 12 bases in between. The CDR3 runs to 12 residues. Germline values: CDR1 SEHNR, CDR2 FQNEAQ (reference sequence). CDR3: CASTHEVDGYTF. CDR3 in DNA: TGTGCCAGCACCCACGAGGTTGATGGCTACACCTTC.

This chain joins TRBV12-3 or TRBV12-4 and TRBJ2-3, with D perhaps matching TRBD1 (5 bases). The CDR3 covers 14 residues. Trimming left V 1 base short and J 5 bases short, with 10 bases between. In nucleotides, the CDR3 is TGTGCCAGCAGTTTAGGGGGCTGGGGAGATACGCAGTATTTT. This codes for CASSLGGWGDTQYF.

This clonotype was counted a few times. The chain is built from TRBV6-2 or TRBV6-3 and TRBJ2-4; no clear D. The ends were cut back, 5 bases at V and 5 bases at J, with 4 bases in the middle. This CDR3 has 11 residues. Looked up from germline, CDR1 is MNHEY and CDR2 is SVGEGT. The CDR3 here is CASSQQNIQYF. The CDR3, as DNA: TGTGCCAGCAGTCAACAAAACATTCAGTACTTC.

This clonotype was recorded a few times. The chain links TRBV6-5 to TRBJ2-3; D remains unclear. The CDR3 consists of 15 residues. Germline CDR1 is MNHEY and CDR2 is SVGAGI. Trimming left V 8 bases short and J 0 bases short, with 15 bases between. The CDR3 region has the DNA TGTGCCAGCCGCTCCCCGAGTCGTAGCACAGATACGCAGTATTTT. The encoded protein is CASRSPSRSTDTQYF.

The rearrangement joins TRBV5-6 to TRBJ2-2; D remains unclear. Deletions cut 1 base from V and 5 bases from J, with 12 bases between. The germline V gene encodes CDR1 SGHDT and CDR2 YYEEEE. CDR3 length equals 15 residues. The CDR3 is CASSLLQWETGELFF. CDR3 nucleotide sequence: TGTGCCAGCAGCTTGCTTCAGTGGGAAACCGGGGAGCTGTTTTTT.

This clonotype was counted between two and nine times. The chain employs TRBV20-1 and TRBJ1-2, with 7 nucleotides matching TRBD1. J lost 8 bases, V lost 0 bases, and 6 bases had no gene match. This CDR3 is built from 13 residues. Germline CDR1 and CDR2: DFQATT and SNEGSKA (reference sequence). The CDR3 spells CSARDRDRKGYTF. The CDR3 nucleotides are TGCAGTGCTAGAGACCGGGACAGAAAGGGCTACACCTTC.

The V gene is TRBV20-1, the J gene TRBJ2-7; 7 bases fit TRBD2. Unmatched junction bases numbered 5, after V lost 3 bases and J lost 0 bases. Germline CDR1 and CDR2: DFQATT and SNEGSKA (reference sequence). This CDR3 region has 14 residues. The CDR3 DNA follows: TGCAGTGCTAGTCTAGCGGTTAGCTCCTACGAGCAGTACTTC. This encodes CSASLAVSSYEQYF.

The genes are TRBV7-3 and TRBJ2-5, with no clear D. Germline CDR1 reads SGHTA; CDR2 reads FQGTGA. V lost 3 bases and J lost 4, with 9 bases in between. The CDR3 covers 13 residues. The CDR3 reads CASSFRFGETQYF. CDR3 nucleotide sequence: TGTGCCAGCAGCTTTCGATTCGGAGAGACCCAGTACTTC.

The CDR3: CASSVQLAVLVDTQYF. In nucleotides, the CDR3 is TGTGCCAGCAGTGTCCAACTAGCGGTCCTGGTTGATACGCAGTATTTT. V gene TRBV6-1 combines with J gene TRBJ2-3, with TRBD2 matching 8 bases. Per the germline V gene, CDR1 is MNHNS and CDR2 is SASEGT. The trim removed 4 bases at V and 6 bases at J, leaving 12 bases unmatched. The CDR3 loop spans 16 amino acids.

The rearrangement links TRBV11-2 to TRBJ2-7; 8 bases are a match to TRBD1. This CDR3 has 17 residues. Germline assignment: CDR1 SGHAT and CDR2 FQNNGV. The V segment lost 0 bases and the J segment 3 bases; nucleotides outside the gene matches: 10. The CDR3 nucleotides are TGTGCCAGCAGCTTAGACGCCCCTGGACAGGGCGACTACGAGCAGTACGTC. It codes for CASSLDAPGQGDYEQYV.

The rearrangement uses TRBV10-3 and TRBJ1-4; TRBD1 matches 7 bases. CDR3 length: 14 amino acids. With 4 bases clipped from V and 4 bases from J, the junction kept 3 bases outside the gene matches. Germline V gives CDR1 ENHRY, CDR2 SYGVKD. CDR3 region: CAISVDRFNEKLFF. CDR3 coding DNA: TGTGCCATCAGTGTGGACAGGTTTAATGAAAAACTGTTTTTT.

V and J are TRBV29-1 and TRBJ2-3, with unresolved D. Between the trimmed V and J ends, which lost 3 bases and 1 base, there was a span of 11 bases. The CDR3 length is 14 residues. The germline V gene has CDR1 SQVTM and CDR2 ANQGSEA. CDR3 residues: CSVDEATGTDTQYF. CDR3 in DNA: TGCAGCGTTGATGAGGCTACGGGCACAGATACGCAGTATTTT.

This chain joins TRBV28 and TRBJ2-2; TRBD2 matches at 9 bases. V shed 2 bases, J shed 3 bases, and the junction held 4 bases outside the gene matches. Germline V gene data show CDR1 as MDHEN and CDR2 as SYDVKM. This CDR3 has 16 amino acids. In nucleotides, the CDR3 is TGTGCCAGCAGTTTAAACGCGGGAGGGCACACCGGGGAGCTGTTTTTT. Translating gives CASSLNAGGHTGELFF.

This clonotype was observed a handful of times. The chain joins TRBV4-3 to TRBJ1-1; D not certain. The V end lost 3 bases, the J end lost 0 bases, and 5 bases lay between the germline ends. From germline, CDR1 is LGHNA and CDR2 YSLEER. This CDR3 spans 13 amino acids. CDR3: CASSQYMNTEAFF. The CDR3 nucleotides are TGCGCCAGCAGCCAGTACATGAACACTGAAGCTTTCTTT.

CDR3 residues: CASSLLVAGAYEQYF. The CDR3 coding sequence is TGTGCCAGCAGCTTACTGGTAGCGGGGGCTTACGAGCAGTACTTC. The genes are TRBV27 and TRBJ2-7; TRBD2 aligns across 9 bases. The CDR3 is 15 amino acids. V shed 6 bases, J shed 4 bases, and the junction held 10 bases outside the gene matches. Looked up from germline, CDR1 is MNHEY and CDR2 is SMNVEV (reference sequence).

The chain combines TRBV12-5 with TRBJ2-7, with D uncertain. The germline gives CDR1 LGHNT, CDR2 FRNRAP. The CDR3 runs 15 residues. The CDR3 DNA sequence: TGTGCCCCTCGCTTCGTAGTAGCTGTGTCGTACGAGCAGTACGTC. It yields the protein CAPRFVVAVSYEQYV.

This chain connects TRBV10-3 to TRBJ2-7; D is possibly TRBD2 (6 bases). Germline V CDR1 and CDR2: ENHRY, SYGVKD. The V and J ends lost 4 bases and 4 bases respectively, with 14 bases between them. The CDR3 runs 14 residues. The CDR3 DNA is TGTGCCATCAGTGGGGCTCCGGGGGAGTACGAGCAGTACGTC. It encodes CAISGAPGEYEQYV.

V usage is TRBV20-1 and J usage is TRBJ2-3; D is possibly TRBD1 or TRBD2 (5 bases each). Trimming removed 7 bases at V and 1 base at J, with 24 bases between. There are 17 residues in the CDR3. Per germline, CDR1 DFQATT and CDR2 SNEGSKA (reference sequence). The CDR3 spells CSVPTYPGLAGTDTQYF. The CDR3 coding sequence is TGCAGTGTCCCCACCTACCCGGGGCTGGCTGGCACAGATACGCAGTATTTT.